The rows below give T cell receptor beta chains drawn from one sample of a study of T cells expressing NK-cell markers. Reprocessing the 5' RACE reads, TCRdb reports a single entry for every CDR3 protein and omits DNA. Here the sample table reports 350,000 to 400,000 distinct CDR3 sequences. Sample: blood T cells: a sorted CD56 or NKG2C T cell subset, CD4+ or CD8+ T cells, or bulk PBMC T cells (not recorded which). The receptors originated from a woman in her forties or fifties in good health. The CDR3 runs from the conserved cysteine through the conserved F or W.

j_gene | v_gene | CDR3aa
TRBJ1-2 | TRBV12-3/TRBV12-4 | CASEGTLYGYTF
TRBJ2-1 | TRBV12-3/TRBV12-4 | CASGVGYNEQFF
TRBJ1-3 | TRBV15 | CATSRSLGNTIYF
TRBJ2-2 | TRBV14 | CASSQEYQNTGELFF
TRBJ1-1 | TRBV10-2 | CASSEFRTGTAFF
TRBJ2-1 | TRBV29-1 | CSAGRQEANEQFF
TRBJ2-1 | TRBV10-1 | CASSDQLGLAGGIEQFF
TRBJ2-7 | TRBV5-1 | CASSLVGPHEQYF
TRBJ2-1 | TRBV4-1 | CASSSLAGKGHNEQFF
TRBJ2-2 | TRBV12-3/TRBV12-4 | CASNEWGSPNTGELFF
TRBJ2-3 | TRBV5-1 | CASSLAGREGPDTQYF
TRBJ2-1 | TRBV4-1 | CASSQGVGGRFGHEQFF
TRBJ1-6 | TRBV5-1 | CASSLERRSSYNSPLHF
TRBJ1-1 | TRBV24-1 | CATSDFTGEAFF
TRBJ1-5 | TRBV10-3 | CAISPDRVKQPQHF
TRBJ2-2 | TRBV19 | CASSTGGLMGTGELFF
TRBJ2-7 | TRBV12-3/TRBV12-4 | CASSLELGEQYF
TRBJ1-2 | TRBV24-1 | CATSDLQGEGGYTF
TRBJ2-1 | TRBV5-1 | CASRTIEDNEQFF
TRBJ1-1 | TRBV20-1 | CSARASTGQNTEAFF
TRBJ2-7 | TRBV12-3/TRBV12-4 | CASSLGTSGQYEQYF
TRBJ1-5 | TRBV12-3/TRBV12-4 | CASRLGHPGGHSNQPQHF
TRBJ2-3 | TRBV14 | CASSTPNGVRQYF
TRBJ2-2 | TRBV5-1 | CASSNGGANTGELFF
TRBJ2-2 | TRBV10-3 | CAISTEAAGELFF
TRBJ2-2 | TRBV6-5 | CASSGQGVAGELFF
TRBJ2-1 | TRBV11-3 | CASSPRGLAEDNEQFF
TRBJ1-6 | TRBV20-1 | CSATAGQLYNSPLHF
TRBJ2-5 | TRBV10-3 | CAISESVGGIGETQYF
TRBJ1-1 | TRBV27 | CASSFGQGSHPLEAFF
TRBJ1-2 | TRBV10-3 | CAISIAGNYGYTF
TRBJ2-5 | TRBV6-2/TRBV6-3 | CASSYSPTGGRKTQYF
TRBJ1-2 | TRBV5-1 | CASTGTNSYGYTF
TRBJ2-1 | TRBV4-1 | CASSHLAERQFF
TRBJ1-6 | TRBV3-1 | CASSQGQGSPLHF
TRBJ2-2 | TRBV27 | CASRPMASGELFF
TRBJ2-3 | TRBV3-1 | CASSQGRRADTQYF
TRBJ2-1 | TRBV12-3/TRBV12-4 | CASSFPPAGLTADEQFF
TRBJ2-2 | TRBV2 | CASRRDPKTGELFF
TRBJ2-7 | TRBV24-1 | CATSEAGTYEQYF